This entry is about one TCR beta chain. The data stem from a study of blood T cell repertoires in COVID-19. Sequencing was performed with immunoSEQ multiplex PCR; in TCRdb, only in-frame clones are kept and a portion is missing. Of under 60,000 clones in the sample, about 80% were seen once. The V end lost 2 bases, the J end lost 4 bases, and 8 bases lay between the germline ends. The CDR3 has 13 amino acids. Germline V lookup: CDR1 MNHEY, CDR2 SVGAGI. The sample was peripheral blood. This TCR was sampled from a man aged 65-85 years with acute or convalescent COVID-19. The V gene is TRBV6-5, the J gene TRBJ1-2; D not certain. This chain's CDR3 is CASSYVGGYGYTF. CDR3 nucleotides: TGTGCCAGCAGTTACGTGGGAGGCTATGGCTACACCTTC.